The TCR beta chain described here comes from a study of T cell responses to AZD1222 COVID-19 vaccine listed by TCRdb under 2021. General notes on the study: TCR sequencing covered some 240 trial participants: 200 to 210 given two doses of AZD1222 and about 26 given two doses of MenACWY control vaccine. Enrollment into the trials was organized by age into subgroups of 18-55, 56-69 and 70-plus years, and those subgroups contained approximately 150, 30 and 60 TCR-sequenced participants, respectively. General study outcomes and caveats: Most participants were white British and females outnumbered males, and the authors suggested that clonal diversity may have been underestimated. Reportedly, almost half of the unique spike-specific TCRs recognized epitopes lying outside the regions that are mutated in the B.1.351 and B.1.1.7 variants. Spike-specific TCR breadth and depth rose significantly after two AZD1222 doses compared with day 0 and with MenACWY recipients. No day 14 peak-response samples were available, so repertoires were characterized only after the peak T cell response. Conclusions about previously exposed vaccinees are limited, since just 6 or 7 AZD1222 recipients were seropositive for SARS-CoV-2 at baseline. In the small 56-69-year group, the increase in depth fell short of significance, most likely because of low power. Vaccine-associated CD4 TCRs spanned the whole spike protein, with dominant responses in regions 160-218 and 743-854.

In the paper's terms, the time point label means: about 28 days (+/-7) after the second vaccine dose. AZD1222 recipients with second doses at about 4 weeks or about 12 weeks were pooled, because spike-specific TCR depth and breadth did not differ between schedules. Vaccinee samples were obtained from the UK trials COV001 and COV002, which included a single-blind randomized controlled phase 2/3 trial of AZD1222 (ChAdOx1 nCoV-19) in healthy adults. For TCRbeta chain sequencing, PBMC samples from trial participants were taken at day 0 and at day 28 after the second dose. CDR1 MNHEY and CDR2 SVGEGT were looked up in the germline V gene. V is cut back by 2 bases and J by 0 bases, with 8 bases in the junction unmatched. The CDR3, cysteine through phenylalanine, is 17 amino acids long. The only DNA kept is the CDR3, 51 bases in frame from the first base. This clone was counted only a few times. It lacks a known antigen. Per-base qualities were not stored, and no clone one base away is much larger.

The CDR3 regions of human TCRbeta chains were analyzed by immunosequencing. On the authors' methods: TCRs in the repertoires were compared against a reference library of SARS-CoV-2-specific TCRs that had been generated with the MIRA antigen-specificity platform. Breadth was defined as the fraction of unique TCRs that were SARS-CoV-2-associated. Depth was defined as the fraction of total T cells that were SARS-CoV-2-associated. Using the MIRA data, every spike-specific TCR was mapped to the spike region that the TCR reacted to and assigned to either a CD4 or a CD8 class. Log10-transformed breadth and depth values were compared by one-way ANOVA with Sidak's multiple comparisons tests. TCRdb limited this immuneACCESS table to in-frame rearrangements with V and J called. A share of clones is missing; checked studies link under half to unresolved V genes, and the rest is unexplained. The V and J calls and clone size come from that table; D and trimming were worked out from the DNA. Present in this sample are some 200,000 clones, 80% to 95% of which were seen just once. The ten largest clones take up around 1% of the sample.

The clonotype originates from an adult who received the AZD1222 COVID-19 vaccine. The rearranged chain carries TRBV6-2 or TRBV6-3 and TRBJ2-7; 9 middle bases align to TRBD1. The input for sequencing was peripheral blood, taken 28 days after the second AZD1222 dose. The CDR3 region reads CASSYPSQGAISYEQYF. In nucleotide form, the sequence is TGTGCCAGCAGTTACCCATCACAGGGGGCTATCTCCTACGAGCAGTACTTC.